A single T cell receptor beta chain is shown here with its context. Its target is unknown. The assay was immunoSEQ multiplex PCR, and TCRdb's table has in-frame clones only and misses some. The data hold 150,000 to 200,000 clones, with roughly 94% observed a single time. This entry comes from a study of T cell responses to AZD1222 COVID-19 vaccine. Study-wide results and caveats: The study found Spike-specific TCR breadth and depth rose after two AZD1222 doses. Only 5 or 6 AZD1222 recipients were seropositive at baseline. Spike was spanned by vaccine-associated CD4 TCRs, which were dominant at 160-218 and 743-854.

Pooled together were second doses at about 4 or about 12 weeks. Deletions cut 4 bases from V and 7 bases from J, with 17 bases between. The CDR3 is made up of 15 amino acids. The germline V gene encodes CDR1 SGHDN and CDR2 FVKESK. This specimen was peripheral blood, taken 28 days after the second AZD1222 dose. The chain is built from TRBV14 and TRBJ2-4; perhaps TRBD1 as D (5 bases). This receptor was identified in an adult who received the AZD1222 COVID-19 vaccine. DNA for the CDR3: TGTGCCAGCAGCCCCCATTTAGGGGTTGGGAACATTCAGTACTTC. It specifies CASSPHLGVGNIQYF.